The present entry profiles one TCR beta chain with its context. No antigen is known for it. This specimen belongs to a study of cytomegalovirus exposure and HLA in healthy donors. V trimming: 5 bases; J trimming: 5 bases; junction bases outside the gene matches: 8. This CDR3 contains 14 residues. Germline values: CDR1 SGHVS, CDR2 FNYEAQ. Primers: 60 Vbeta forward and 13 Jbeta reverse. Data came from immunoSEQ multiplex PCR; TCRdb stores just in-frame clones and leaves some out. The data show 150,000 to 200,000 clones, 79% seen once. Overall study findings and caveats: Both high specificity and high sensitivity reportedly marked the classifier's diagnosis of cytomegalovirus status. TCR beta sequences reportedly predicted most subjects' HLA-A and HLA-B alleles accurately. Rarity held for most TCR sequences, but there were some public TCRs that occurred in many donors.

The source of this sequence is a woman aged 40 to 50 in good health and CMV-seronegative. The J gene is TRBJ2-7, the V gene TRBV7-6; 8 nucleotides line up with TRBD2. What was sequenced was PBMCs. CDR3 nucleotide sequence: TGTGCCAGCAGCCCCCGGGAGGGACTCCACGAGCAGTACTTC. This gives the protein CASSPREGLHEQYF.